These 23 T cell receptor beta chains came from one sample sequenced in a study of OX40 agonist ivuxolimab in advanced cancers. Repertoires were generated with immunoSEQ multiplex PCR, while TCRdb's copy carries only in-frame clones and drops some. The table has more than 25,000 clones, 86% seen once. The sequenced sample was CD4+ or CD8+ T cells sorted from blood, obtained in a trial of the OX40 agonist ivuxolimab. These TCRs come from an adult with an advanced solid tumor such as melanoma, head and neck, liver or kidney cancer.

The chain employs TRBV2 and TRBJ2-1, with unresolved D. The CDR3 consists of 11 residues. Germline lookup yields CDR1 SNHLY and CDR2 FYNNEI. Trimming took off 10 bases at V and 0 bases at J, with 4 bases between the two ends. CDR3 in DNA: TGTGCCACCAACTCCTACAATGAGCAGTTCTTC. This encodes CATNSYNEQFF.

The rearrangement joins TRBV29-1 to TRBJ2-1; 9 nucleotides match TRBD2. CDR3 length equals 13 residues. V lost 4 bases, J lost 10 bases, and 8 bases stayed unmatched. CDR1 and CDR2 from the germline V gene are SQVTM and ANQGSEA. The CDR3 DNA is TGCAGCGTTGGCGGGGGGGGCCTCATGGAGCAGTTCTTC. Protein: CSVGGGGLMEQFF.

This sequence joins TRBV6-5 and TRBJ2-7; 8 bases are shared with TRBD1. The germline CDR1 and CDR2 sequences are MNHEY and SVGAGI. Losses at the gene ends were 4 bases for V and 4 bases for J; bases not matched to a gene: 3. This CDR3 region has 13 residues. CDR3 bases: TGTGCCAGCAGTTTGGGACAGGAGTACGAGCAGTACTTC. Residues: CASSLGQEYEQYF.

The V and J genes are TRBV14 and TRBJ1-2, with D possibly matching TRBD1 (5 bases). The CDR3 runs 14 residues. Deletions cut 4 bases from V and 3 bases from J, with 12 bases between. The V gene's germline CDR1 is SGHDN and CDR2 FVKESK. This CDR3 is CASSPWDAYYGYTF. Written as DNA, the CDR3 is TGTGCCAGCAGCCCCTGGGACGCGTACTATGGCTACACCTTC.

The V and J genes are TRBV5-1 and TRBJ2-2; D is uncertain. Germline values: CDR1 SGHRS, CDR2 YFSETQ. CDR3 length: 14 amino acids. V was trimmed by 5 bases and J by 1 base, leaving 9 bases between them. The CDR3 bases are TGCGCCAGCAGGTACCTCAAGAACACCGGGGAGCTGTTTTTT. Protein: CASRYLKNTGELFF.

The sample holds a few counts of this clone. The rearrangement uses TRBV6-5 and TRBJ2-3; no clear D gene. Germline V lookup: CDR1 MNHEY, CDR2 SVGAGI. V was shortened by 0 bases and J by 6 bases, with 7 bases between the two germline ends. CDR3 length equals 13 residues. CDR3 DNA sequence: TGTGCCAGCAGTTACTCGATATGGGATACGCAGTATTTT. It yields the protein CASSYSIWDTQYF.

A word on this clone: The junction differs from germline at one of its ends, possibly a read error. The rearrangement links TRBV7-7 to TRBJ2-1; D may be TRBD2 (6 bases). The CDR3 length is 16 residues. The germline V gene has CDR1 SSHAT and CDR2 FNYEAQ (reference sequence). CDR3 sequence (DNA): TGTGCTAGCAGCTTAGCGATACTAGCTGAATACAATGAGCAGTTCTTC. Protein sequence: CASSLAILAEYNEQFF.

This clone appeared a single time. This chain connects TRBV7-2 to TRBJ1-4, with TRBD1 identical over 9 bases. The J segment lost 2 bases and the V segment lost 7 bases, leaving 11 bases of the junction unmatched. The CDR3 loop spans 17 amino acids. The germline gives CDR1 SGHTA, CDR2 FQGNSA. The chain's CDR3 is CASNLKDRGRTNEKLFF. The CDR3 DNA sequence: TGTGCCAGCAATCTTAAGGACAGGGGAAGGACTAATGAAAAACTGTTTTTT.

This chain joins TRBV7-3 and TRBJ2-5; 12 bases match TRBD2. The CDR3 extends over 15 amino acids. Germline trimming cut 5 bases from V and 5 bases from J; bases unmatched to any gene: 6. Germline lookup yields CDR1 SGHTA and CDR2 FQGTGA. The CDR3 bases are TGTGCCAGCAGCCCTAGCGGGGGGGCCCTGGAGACCCAGTACTTC. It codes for CASSPSGGALETQYF.

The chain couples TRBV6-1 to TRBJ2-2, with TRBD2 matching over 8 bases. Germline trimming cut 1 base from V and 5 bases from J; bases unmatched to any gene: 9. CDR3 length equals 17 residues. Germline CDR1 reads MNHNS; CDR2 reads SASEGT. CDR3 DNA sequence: TGTGCCAGCAGTGAAGGTTTAGGTAGCGGGATAACCGGGGAGCTGTTTTTT. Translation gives CASSEGLGSGITGELFF.

For the CDR3, the DNA is TGTGCCAGCAGTATCCCGCCGACCGCTTTCTTT. Translation: CASSIPPTAFF. The chain is built from TRBV6-6 and TRBJ1-1; no reliable D call. The length of the CDR3 is 11 residues. Germline loops: CDR1 MNHNY, CDR2 SVGAGI (reference sequence). The V gene lost 5 bases and the J gene lost 11 bases, with 12 bases spanning the gap.

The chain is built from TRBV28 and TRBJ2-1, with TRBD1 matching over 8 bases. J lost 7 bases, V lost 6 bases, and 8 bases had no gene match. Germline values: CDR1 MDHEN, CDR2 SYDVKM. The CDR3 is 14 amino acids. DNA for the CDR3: TGTGCCAGCAGATTACCGGGACAGGTGAATGAGCAGTTCTTC. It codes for CASRLPGQVNEQFF.

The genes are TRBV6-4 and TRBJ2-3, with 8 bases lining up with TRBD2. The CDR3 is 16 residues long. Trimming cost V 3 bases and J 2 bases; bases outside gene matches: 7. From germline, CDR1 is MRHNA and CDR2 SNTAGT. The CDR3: CASSEGSGTATDTQYF. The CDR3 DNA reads TGTGCCAGCAGTGAAGGTAGCGGGACCGCCACAGATACGCAGTATTTT.

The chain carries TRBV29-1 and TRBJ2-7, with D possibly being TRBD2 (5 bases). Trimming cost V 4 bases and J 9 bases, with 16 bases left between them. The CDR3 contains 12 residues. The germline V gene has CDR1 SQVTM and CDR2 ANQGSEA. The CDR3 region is CSVGVLGSWQYF. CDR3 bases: TGCAGCGTTGGGGTCCTGGGGAGTTGGCAGTACTTC.

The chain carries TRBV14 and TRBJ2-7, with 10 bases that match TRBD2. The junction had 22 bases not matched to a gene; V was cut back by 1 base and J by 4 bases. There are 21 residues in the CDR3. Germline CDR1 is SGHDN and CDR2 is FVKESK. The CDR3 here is CASSQADNLRTSGRLAYEQYF. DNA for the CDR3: TGTGCCAGCAGCCAAGCGGATAATCTTAGGACTAGCGGAAGGTTAGCTTACGAGCAGTACTTC.

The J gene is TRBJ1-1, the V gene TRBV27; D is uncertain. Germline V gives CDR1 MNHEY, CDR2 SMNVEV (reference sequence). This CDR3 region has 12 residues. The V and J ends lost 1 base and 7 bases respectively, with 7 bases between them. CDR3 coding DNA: TGTGCCAGCAGTTTATATGGCGGTGAAGCTTTCTTT. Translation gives CASSLYGGEAFF.

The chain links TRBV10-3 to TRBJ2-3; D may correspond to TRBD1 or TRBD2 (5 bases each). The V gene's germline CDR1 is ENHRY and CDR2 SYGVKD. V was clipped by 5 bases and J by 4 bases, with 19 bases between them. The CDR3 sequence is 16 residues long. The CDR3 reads CAISPWRWVGADTQYF. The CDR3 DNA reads TGTGCCATCAGTCCTTGGCGTTGGGTGGGGGCAGATACGCAGTATTTT.

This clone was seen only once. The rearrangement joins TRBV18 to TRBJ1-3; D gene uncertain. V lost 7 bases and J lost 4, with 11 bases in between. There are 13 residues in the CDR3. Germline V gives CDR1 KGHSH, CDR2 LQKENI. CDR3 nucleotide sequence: TGTGCCAGCTTGAATGAGTTCGGAAACACCATATATTTT. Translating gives CASLNEFGNTIYF.

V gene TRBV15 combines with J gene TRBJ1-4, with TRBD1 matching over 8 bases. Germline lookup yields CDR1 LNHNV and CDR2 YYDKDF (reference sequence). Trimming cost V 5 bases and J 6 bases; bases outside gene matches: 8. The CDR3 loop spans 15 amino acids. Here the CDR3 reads CATSARTGLDEKLFF. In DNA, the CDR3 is TGTGCCACCAGCGCTCGGACAGGGTTGGATGAAAAACTGTTTTTT. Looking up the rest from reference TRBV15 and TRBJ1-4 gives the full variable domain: DAMVIQNPRYQVTQFGKPVTLSCSQTLNHNVMYWYQQKSSQAPKLLFHYYDKDFNNEADTPDNFQSRRPNTSFCFLDIRSPGLGDTAMYLCATSARTGLDEKLFFGSGTQLSVL.

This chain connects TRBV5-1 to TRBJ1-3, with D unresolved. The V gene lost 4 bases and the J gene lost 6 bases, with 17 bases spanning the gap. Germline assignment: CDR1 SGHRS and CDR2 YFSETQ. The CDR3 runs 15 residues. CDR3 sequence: CASSVYGNSENTIYF. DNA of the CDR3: TGCGCCAGCAGCGTATATGGGAATTCGGAAAACACCATATATTTT.

CDR3 in DNA: TGTGCCAGCAGTACTGCCGGGACTAGCGTCAATGAGCAGTTCTTC. Its translation: CASSTAGTSVNEQFF. The rearrangement links TRBV6-5 to TRBJ2-1, with TRBD2 identical over 10 bases. Germline-derived CDR1 and CDR2 are MNHEY and SVGAGI. The CDR3 loop spans 15 amino acids. The ends lost 5 bases at V and 6 bases at J; junction bases unmatched: 7.

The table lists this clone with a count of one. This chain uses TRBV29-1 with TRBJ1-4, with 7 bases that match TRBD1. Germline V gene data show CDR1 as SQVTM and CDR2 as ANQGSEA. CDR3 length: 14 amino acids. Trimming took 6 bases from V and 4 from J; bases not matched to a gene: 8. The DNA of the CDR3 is TGCAGCGTCGCCGGGACAGAAAATAATGAAAAACTGTTTTTT. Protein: CSVAGTENNEKLFF.

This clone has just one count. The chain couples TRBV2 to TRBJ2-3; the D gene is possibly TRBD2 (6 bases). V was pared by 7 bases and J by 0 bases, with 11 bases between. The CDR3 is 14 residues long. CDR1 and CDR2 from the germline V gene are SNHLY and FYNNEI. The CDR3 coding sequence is TGTGCCAGCATAGGCGGGGCTAGCACAGATACGCAGTATTTT. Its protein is CASIGGASTDTQYF.